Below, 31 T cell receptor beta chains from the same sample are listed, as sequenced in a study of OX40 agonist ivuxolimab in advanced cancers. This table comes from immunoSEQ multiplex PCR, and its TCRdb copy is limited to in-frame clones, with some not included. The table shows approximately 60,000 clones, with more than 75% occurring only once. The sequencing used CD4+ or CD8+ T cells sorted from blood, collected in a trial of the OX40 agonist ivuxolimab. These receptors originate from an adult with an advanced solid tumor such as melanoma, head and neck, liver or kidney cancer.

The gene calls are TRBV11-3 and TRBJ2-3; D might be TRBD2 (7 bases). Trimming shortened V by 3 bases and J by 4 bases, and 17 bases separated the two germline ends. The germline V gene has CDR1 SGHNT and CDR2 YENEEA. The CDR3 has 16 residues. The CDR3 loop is CASSLKGGDLPDTQYF. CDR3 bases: TGTGCCAGCAGCTTGAAGGGGGGGGACCTCCCAGATACGCAGTATTTT. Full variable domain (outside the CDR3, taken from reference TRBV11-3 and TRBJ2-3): EAGVVQSPRYKIIEKKQPVAFWCNPISGHNTLYWYLQNLGQGPELLIRYENEEAVDDSQLPKDRFSAERLKGVDSTLKIQPAELGDSAVYLCASSLKGGDLPDTQYFGPGTRLTVL.

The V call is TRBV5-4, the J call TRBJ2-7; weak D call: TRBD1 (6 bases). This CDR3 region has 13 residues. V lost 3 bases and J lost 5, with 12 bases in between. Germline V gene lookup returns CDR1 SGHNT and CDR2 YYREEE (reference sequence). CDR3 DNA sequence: TGTGCCAGCAGCTACCCACAGGGAGACGAGCAGTACTTC. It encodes CASSYPQGDEQYF.

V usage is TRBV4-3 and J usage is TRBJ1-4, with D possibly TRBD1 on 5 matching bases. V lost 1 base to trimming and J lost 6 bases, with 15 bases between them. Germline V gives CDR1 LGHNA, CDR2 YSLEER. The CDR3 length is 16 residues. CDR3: CASSQGVTLGDEKLFF. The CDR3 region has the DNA TGCGCCAGCAGCCAAGGTGTGACCCTGGGGGATGAAAAACTGTTTTTT.

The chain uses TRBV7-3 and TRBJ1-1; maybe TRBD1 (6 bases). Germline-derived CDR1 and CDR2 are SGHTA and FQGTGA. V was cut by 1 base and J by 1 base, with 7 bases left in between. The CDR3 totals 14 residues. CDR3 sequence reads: CASSLRQENTEAFF. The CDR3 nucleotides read TGTGCCAGCAGCTTAAGACAGGAGAACACTGAAGCTTTCTTT.

The CDR3 DNA reads TGTGCCAGCTTGCGGCGGGGCAGCACAGATACGCAGTATTTT. This encodes CASLRRGSTDTQYF. V gene TRBV2 combines with J gene TRBJ2-3; tentative D call: TRBD2 (6 bases). There are 14 residues in the CDR3. With 8 bases removed from V and 0 bases from J, the gap between germline ends came to 12 bases. Germline CDR1 reads SNHLY; CDR2 reads FYNNEI.

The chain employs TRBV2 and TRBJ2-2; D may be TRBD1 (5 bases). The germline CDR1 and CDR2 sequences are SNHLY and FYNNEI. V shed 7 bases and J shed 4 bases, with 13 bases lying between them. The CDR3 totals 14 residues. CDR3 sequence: CASTRTLPTGELFF. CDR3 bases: TGTGCCAGCACCCGGACACTCCCCACCGGGGAGCTGTTTTTT.

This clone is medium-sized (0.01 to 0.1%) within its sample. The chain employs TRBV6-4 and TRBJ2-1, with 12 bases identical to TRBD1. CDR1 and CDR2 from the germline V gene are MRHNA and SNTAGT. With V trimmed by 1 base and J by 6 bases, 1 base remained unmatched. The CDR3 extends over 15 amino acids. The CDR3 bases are TGTGCCAGCAGTGACTGGGACAGGGGGCTCAATGAGCAGTTCTTC. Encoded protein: CASSDWDRGLNEQFF.

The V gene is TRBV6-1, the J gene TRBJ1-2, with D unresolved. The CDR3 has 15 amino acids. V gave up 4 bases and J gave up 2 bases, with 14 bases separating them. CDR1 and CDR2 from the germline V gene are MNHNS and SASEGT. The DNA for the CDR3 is TGTGCCAGCAGTGCGATACCGGCCGTAAACTATGGCTACACCTTC. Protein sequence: CASSAIPAVNYGYTF.

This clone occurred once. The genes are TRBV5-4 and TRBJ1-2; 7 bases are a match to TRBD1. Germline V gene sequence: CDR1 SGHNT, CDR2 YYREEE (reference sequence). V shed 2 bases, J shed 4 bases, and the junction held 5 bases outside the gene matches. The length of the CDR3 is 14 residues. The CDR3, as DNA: TGTGCCAGCAGCTTTGGACAGGTCCTCTATGGCTACACCTTC. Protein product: CASSFGQVLYGYTF.

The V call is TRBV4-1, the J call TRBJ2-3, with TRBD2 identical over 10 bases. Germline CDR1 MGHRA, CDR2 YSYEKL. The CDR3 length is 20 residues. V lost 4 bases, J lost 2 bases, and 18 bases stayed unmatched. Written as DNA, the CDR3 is TGCGCCAGCAGCCGGGGGCCCCCCGGAAGGCTAGCGGGGGTCACAGATACGCAGTATTTT. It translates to CASSRGPPGRLAGVTDTQYF.

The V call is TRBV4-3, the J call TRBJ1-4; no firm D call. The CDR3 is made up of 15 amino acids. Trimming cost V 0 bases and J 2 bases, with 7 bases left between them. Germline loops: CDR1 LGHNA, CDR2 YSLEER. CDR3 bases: TGCGCCAGCAGCCAAGAGAGCTCTACTAATGAAAAACTGTTTTTT. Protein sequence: CASSQESSTNEKLFF.

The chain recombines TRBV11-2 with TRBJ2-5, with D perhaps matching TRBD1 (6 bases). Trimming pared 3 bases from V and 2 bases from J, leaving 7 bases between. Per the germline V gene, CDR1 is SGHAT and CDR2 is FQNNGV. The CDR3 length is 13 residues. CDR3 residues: CASSLGAQETQYF. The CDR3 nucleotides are TGTGCCAGCAGCTTGGGGGCGCAAGAGACCCAGTACTTC. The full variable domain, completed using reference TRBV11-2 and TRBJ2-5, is EAGVAQSPRYKIIEKRQSVAFWCNPISGHATLYWYQQILGQGPKLLIQFQNNGVVDDSQLPKDRFSAERLKGVDSTLKIQPAKLEDSAVYLCASSLGAQETQYFGPGTRLLVL.

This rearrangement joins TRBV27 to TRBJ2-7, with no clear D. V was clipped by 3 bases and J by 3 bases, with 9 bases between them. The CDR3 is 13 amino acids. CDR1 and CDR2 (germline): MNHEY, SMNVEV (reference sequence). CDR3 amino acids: CASSFSLYYEQYF. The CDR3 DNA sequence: TGTGCCAGCAGTTTCTCCCTATACTACGAGCAGTACTTC.

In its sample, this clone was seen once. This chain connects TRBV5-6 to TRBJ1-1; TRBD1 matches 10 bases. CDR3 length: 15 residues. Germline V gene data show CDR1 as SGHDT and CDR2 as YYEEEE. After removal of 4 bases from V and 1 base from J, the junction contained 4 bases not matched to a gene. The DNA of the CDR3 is TGTGCCAGCAGCACCTGGACAGGGGGGAACACTGAAGCTTTCTTT. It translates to CASSTWTGGNTEAFF.

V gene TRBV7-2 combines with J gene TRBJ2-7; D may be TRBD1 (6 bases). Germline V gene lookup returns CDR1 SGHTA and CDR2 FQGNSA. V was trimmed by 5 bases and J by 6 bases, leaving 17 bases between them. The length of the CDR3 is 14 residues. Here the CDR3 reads CASSPRLTGGEQYF. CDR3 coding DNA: TGTGCCAGCAGCCCCCGATTGACAGGTGGCGAGCAGTACTTC.

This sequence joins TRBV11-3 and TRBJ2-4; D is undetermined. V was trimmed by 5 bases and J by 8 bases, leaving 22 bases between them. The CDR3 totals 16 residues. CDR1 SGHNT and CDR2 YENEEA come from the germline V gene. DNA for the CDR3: TGTGCCAGCAGCCTTACCCCACGGTTTGGGGTGGACATTCAGTACTTC. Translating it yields CASSLTPRFGVDIQYF.

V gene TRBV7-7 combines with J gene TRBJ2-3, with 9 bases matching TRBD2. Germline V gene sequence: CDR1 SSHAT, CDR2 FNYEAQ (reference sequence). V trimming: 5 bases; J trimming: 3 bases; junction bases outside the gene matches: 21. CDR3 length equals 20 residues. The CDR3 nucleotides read TGTGCCAGCAGCCCAAGGGCTGGGGCCCTAGCGGGGCTTAGAACAGATACGCAGTATTTT. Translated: CASSPRAGALAGLRTDTQYF.

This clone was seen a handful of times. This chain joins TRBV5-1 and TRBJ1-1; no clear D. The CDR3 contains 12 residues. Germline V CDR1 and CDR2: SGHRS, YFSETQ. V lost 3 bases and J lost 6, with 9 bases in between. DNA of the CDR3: TGCGCCAGCAGCTCGGAGGGCTCTGAAGCTTTCTTT. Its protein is CASSSEGSEAFF.

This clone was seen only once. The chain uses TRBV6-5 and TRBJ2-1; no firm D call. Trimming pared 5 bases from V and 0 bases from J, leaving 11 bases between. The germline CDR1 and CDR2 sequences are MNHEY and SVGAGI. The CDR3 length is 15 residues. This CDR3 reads CASSTEMSSYNEQFF. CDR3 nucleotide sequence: TGTGCCAGCAGTACCGAGATGTCCTCCTACAATGAGCAGTTCTTC.

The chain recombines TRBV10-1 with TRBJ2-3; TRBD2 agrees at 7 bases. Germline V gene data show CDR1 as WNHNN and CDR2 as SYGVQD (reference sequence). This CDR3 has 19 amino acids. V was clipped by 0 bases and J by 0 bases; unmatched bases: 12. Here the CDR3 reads CASSESTLGLGGSTDTQYF. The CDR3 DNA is TGCGCCAGCAGTGAGTCGACTCTCGGACTAGGCGGGAGCACAGATACGCAGTATTTT.

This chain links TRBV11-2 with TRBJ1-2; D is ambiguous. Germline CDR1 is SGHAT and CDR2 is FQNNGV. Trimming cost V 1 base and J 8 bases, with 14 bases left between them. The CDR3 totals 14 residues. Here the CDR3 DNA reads TGTGCCAGCAGCTTAGCGAGGGAGTCCCGCGGCTACACCTTC. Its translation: CASSLARESRGYTF.

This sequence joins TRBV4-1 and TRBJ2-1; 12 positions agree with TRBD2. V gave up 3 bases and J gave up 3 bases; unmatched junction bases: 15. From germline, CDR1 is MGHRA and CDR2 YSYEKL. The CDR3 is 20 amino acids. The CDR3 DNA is TGCGCCAGCAGCCATCTATCAATTCTCCTAGCGGGAGGGAGCTACAATGAGCAGTTCTTC. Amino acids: CASSHLSILLAGGSYNEQFF.

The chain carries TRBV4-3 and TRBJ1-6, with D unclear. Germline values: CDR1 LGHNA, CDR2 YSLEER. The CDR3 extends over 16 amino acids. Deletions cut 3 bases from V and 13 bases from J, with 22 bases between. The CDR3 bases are TGCGCCAGCAGCCACAAAGTAGGGCCTGGAGGATCCCCCCTCCACTTT. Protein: CASSHKVGPGGSPLHF.

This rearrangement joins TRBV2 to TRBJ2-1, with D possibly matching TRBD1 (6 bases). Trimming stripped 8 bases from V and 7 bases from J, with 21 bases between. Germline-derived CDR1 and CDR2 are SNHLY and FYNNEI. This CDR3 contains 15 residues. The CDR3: CASGRDTDPLNEQFF. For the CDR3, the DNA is TGTGCCAGCGGTAGGGACACGGACCCCTTAAATGAGCAGTTCTTC.

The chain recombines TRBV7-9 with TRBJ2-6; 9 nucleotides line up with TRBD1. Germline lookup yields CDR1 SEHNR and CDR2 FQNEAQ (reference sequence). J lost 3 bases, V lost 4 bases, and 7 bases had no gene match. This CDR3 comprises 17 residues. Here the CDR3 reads CASSSGTGRGGANVLTF. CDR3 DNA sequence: TGTGCCAGCAGCTCAGGGACAGGGCGAGGTGGGGCCAACGTCCTGACTTTC.

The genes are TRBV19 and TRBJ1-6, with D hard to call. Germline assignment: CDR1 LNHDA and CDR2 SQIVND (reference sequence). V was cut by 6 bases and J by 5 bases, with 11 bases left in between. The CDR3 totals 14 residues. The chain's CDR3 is CASRPDGDNSPLHF. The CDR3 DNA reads TGTGCCAGTAGACCGGACGGAGATAATTCACCCCTCCACTTT.

The DNA for the CDR3 is TGCGCCAGCAGCCAATTCCCAGGGCCCCTTCGCACAGATACGCAGTATTTT. Its translation is CASSQFPGPLRTDTQYF. This chain joins TRBV4-3 and TRBJ2-3; the D gene is possibly TRBD1 (5 bases). Germline assignment: CDR1 LGHNA and CDR2 YSLEER. This CDR3 has 17 amino acids. The ends were cut back, 2 bases at V and 1 base at J, with 16 bases in the middle.

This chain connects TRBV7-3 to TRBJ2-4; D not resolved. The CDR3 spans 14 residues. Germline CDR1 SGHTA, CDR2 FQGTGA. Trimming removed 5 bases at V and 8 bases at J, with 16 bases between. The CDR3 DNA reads TGTGCCAGCAGCGCAAACAGTGGTCGGGACATTCAGTACTTC. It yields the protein CASSANSGRDIQYF.

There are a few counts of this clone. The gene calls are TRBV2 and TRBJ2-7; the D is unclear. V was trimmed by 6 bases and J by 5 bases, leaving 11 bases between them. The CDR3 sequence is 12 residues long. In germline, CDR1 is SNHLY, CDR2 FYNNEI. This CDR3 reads CASRVHADEQYF. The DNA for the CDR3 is TGTGCCAGCAGGGTACACGCGGACGAGCAGTACTTC. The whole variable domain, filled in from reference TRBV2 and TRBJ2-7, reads EPEVTQTPSHQVTQMGQEVILRCVPISNHLYFYWYRQILGQKVEFLVSFYNNEISEKSEIFDDQFSVERPDGSNFTLKIRSTKLEDSAMYFCASRVHADEQYFGPGTRLTVT.

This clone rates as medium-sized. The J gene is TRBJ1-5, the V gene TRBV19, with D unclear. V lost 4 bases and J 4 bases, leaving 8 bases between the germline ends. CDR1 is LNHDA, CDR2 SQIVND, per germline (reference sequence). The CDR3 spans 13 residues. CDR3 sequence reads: CASSKPGNQPQHF. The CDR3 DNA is TGTGCCAGTAGTAAGCCAGGAAATCAGCCCCAGCATTTT. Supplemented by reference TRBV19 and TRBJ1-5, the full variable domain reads DGGITQSPKYLFRKEGQNVTLSCEQNLNHDAMYWYRQDPGQGLRLIYYSQIVNDFQKGDIAEGYSVSREKKESFPLTVTSAQKNPTAFYLCASSKPGNQPQHFGDGTRLSIL.

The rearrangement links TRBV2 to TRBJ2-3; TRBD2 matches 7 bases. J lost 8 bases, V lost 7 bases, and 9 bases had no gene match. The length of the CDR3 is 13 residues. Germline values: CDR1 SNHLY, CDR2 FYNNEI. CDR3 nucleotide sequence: TGTGCCAGCATGAACCAACCGGGAGGTACGCAGTATTTT. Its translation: CASMNQPGGTQYF. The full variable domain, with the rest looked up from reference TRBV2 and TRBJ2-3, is EPEVTQTPSHQVTQMGQEVILRCVPISNHLYFYWYRQILGQKVEFLVSFYNNEISEKSEIFDDQFSVERPDGSNFTLKIRSTKLEDSAMYFCASMNQPGGTQYFGPGTRLTVL.